Below, 28 T cell receptor beta chains from the same sample are listed, as sequenced in a study of T cell repertoires in cytomegalovirus infection (dated by TCRdb to the late 2010s). In the paper's terms, the treatment or condition label means: in vitro stimulation with specific CMV peptide epitopes to enrich CMV-specific T cells. This sample was sequenced with an Illumina HiSeq 1500. TCRdb applied fastp at Q25 and MiXCR to the public reads, then kept only in-frame beta chains. When rows share a CDR3 protein, they turn into one entry using the most common DNA and genes. The sample table holds roughly 920,000 distinct CDR3 sequences, of which around 29% were seen once. The ten largest clonotypes hold more than 12% of the sample. These receptors lack a known antigen. This specimen consisted of cultured CD8+ T cells from PBMCs, obtained from culture after CMV antigen stimulation. These receptors were collected from a human donor in good health (CMV status not recorded). Some clones in this sample may be carry-over from other donors' samples.

This clonotype was found a few times. The rearrangement uses TRBV28 and TRBJ1-2; D gene unclear. V was shortened by 1 base and J by 13 bases, with 13 bases between the two germline ends. The CDR3 has 12 amino acids. The germline gives CDR1 MDHEN, CDR2 SYDVKM. CDR3 region: CASSLLGGLLTF. The CDR3 region has the DNA TGTGCCAGCAGTTTATTAGGTGGTTTACTCACCTTC.

This clonotype was seen ten or more times. CDR3 residues: CASSLDSGTGELFF. CDR3 DNA: TGTGCCAGCAGCTTAGACAGTGGCACCGGGGAGCTGTTTTTT. V is TRBV7-9 and J is TRBJ2-2, with unresolved D. CDR1 is SEHNR, CDR2 FQNEAQ, per germline (reference sequence). V lost 1 base and J lost 4, with 7 bases in between. The CDR3 loop spans 14 amino acids.

The chain links TRBV7-3 to TRBJ2-5; TRBD1 might be the D (6 bases). The V end lost 2 bases, the J end lost 2 bases, and 15 bases lay between the germline ends. The V gene's germline CDR1 is SGHTA and CDR2 FQGTGA. The CDR3 length is 16 residues. The CDR3 DNA follows: TGTGCCAGCAGCTTAGAATTTGGGGGCCCTCAAGAGACCCAGTACTTC. As protein: CASSLEFGGPQETQYF.

This clonotype occurred a few times. The genes are TRBV6-1 and TRBJ2-7; TRBD1 matches 7 bases. This CDR3 contains 15 residues. Trimming at V came to 6 bases and at J to 0 bases, leaving 8 bases not matched to a gene. CDR1 is MNHNS, CDR2 SASEGT, per germline. The CDR3 nucleotides read TGTGCCAGCAGCGAGACAGGGATGAGCTCCTACGAGCAGTACTTC. Translated: CASSETGMSSYEQYF.

This clonotype was observed a handful of times. V gene TRBV25-1 combines with J gene TRBJ2-3; the match to TRBD1 covers 9 bases. This CDR3 comprises 14 residues. The V and J ends lost 6 bases and 4 bases, in that order; junction bases with no gene match: 5. Germline V gene lookup returns CDR1 MGHDK and CDR2 SYGVNS. The CDR3 bases are TGTGCCAGCAGACGTGACAGGGGGGCAGATACGCAGTATTTT. Its translation: CASRRDRGADTQYF.

This clonotype was seen a handful of times. The chain employs TRBV11-2 and TRBJ2-1, with a possible D match to TRBD1 (5 bases). From germline, CDR1 is SGHAT and CDR2 FQNNGV. Trimming took 0 bases from V and 2 from J, leaving 11 bases between them. The CDR3 extends over 16 amino acids. This chain's CDR3 is CASSLDGRAAYNEQFF. The CDR3 nucleotides read TGTGCCAGCAGCTTAGATGGCAGGGCGGCCTACAATGAGCAGTTCTTC.

This clonotype showed up just a few times. The DNA of the CDR3 is TGTGCCAGCAGTTTGTTATACGTGGGGGCGAACACCGGGGAGCTGTTTTTT. Its translation is CASSLLYVGANTGELFF. The V and J genes are TRBV28 and TRBJ2-2; D might be TRBD1 or TRBD2, each matching 5 bases. Looked up from germline, CDR1 is MDHEN and CDR2 is SYDVKM. Trimming removed 3 bases from V and 0 bases from J, with 14 bases in between. The CDR3 is 17 amino acids.

The CDR3 DNA reads TGTGCCAGCAGCATCGGGGAGGGTCCTGAAGCTTTCTTT. Encoded protein: CASSIGEGPEAFF. This chain connects TRBV12-3 or TRBV12-4 to TRBJ1-1; D remains ambiguous. The CDR3 length is 13 residues. V gave up 6 bases and J gave up 6 bases, with 14 bases separating them.

The chain joins TRBV7-9 to TRBJ2-3; D remains ambiguous. V lost 8 bases and J lost 4, with 10 bases in between. CDR1 and CDR2 (germline): SEHNR, FQNEAQ (reference sequence). The CDR3 has 12 residues. The CDR3 loop is CASPENSDTQYF. CDR3 bases: TGTGCCAGCCCTGAGAATTCAGATACGCAGTATTTT.

The chain has TRBV7-9 and TRBJ2-2; D possibly corresponds to TRBD1 (5 bases). V shed 6 bases and J shed 1 base, with 9 bases lying between them. Per the germline V gene, CDR1 is SEHNR and CDR2 is FQNEAQ (reference sequence). The CDR3 consists of 14 residues. In DNA form, the CDR3 reads TGTGCCAGCAGACCGACAGAGAACACCGGGGAGCTGTTTTTT. Protein product: CASRPTENTGELFF.

The chain links TRBV27 to TRBJ2-1; D possibly corresponds to TRBD1 (5 bases). Germline V lookup: CDR1 MNHEY, CDR2 SMNVEV (reference sequence). This CDR3 contains 13 residues. Trimming cost V 2 bases and J 9 bases, with 11 bases left between them. The CDR3 DNA reads as TGTGCCAGCAGTTTAAGCAGGGTTACTGAGCAGTTCTTC. It encodes CASSLSRVTEQFF.

The chain combines TRBV20-1 with TRBJ2-5; 10 nucleotides match TRBD2. Trimming cost V 3 bases and J 1 base; bases outside gene matches: 2. Germline-derived CDR1 and CDR2 are DFQATT and SNEGSKA (reference sequence). The CDR3 spans 14 residues. The CDR3 bases are TGCAGTGCTAGGGCTAGCGGGGGCCAAGAGACCCAGTACTTC. This sequence encodes CSARASGGQETQYF.

This chain connects TRBV7-6 to TRBJ2-3; D not certain. The CDR3 extends over 16 amino acids. V was pared by 2 bases and J by 2 bases, with 14 bases between. The germline gives CDR1 SGHVS, CDR2 FNYEAQ. CDR3 DNA: TGTGCCAGCAGCTTAACGGGCCGACGACCCACAGATACGCAGTATTTT. This encodes CASSLTGRRPTDTQYF.

This clonotype was detected ten times or more. The chain links TRBV19 to TRBJ1-5, with unresolved D. Trimming took off 1 base at V and 2 bases at J, with 6 bases between the two ends. Germline V CDR1 and CDR2: LNHDA, SQIVND (reference sequence). The CDR3 has 14 residues. DNA of the CDR3: TGTGCCAGTAGTATAGGCAGTGGCAATCAGCCCCAGCATTTT. Translated, it gives CASSIGSGNQPQHF. Combining the CDR3 with reference TRBV19 and TRBJ1-5 gives the whole variable domain DGGITQSPKYLFRKEGQNVTLSCEQNLNHDAMYWYRQDPGQGLRLIYYSQIVNDFQKGDIAEGYSVSREKKESFPLTVTSAQKNPTAFYLCASSIGSGNQPQHFGDGTRLSIL.

The rearrangement uses TRBV27 and TRBJ2-7, with D possibly matching TRBD2 (5 bases). Germline V lookup: CDR1 MNHEY, CDR2 SMNVEV (reference sequence). The germline V and J ends were trimmed by 0 bases and 5 bases, with 11 bases remaining between them. The CDR3 consists of 14 residues. The CDR3 DNA sequence: TGTGCCAGCAGTTTATCATCTGGGCGGGACGAGCAGTACGTC. The encoded protein is CASSLSSGRDEQYV.

V usage is TRBV12-3 or TRBV12-4 and J usage is TRBJ1-2; D possibly corresponds to TRBD1 (5 bases). The ends were cut back, 6 bases at V and 8 bases at J, with 31 bases in the middle. The CDR3 is 18 residues long. The CDR3 loop reads CASSHMGVVGYARQGYTF. CDR3 bases: TGTGCCAGCAGCCATATGGGGGTGGTGGGCTATGCCCGACAGGGCTACACCTTC.

This clonotype was counted a few times. The CDR3 loop is CASSQVGASNQPQHF. CDR3 coding DNA: TGCGCCAGCAGCCAGGTCGGAGCTAGCAATCAGCCCCAGCATTTT. The chain recombines TRBV4-1 with TRBJ1-5; no firm D call. Germline values: CDR1 MGHRA, CDR2 YSYEKL. The CDR3 covers 15 residues. Trimming shortened V by 3 bases and J by 0 bases, and 9 bases separated the two germline ends.

The chain employs TRBV5-6 and TRBJ1-5, with D perhaps TRBD1 (6 bases). V was shortened by 0 bases and J by 3 bases, with 13 bases between the two germline ends. The CDR3 has 16 residues. Germline V gene data show CDR1 as SGHDT and CDR2 as YYEEEE. CDR3 bases: TGTGCCAGCAGCTTGGCCGGGGGGCGCCTCAATCAGCCCCAGCATTTT. Amino acid sequence: CASSLAGGRLNQPQHF.

The J gene is TRBJ1-2, the V gene TRBV27; D gene unclear. CDR1 and CDR2 from the germline V gene are MNHEY and SMNVEV (reference sequence). V lost 5 bases and J lost 4, with 14 bases in between. The CDR3 is 14 amino acids. The chain's CDR3 is CASSPTPSAYGYTF. In DNA form, the CDR3 reads TGTGCCAGCAGTCCGACCCCGAGCGCCTATGGCTACACCTTC.

The gene calls are TRBV10-1 and TRBJ2-7; TRBD1 matches 7 bases. Germline trimming cut 2 bases from V and 2 bases from J; bases unmatched to any gene: 6. CDR1 and CDR2 (germline): WNHNN, SYGVQD (reference sequence). This CDR3 comprises 15 residues. DNA for the CDR3: TGCGCCAGCAGTGAGACAGGGGACCTAACCTACGAGCAGTACTTC. Residues: CASSETGDLTYEQYF.

V gene TRBV18 combines with J gene TRBJ2-7; tentatively, D is TRBD1 (5 bases). The CDR3 extends over 14 amino acids. The V end lost 3 bases, the J end lost 1 base, and 10 bases lay between the germline ends. Germline V gene data show CDR1 as KGHSH and CDR2 as LQKENI. In DNA form, the CDR3 reads TGTGCCAGCTCACCGCGCAGGGAATCCTACGAGCAGTACTTC. Translated: CASSPRRESYEQYF.

Comments on this clonotype: The junction departs from the called germline gene at one end, perhaps through a read error. The J gene is TRBJ2-1, the V gene TRBV7-7; TRBD1 might be the D (6 bases). Germline assignment: CDR1 SSHAT and CDR2 FNYEAQ (reference sequence). This CDR3 comprises 14 residues. CDR3 nucleotides: TGTGCTAGCAGCTCGGGACATGGAAGCGATGAGCAGTTCTTC. It yields the protein CASSSGHGSDEQFF.

The chain couples TRBV7-3 to TRBJ2-1; D unresolved. Trimming stripped 3 bases from V and 6 bases from J, with 15 bases between. The CDR3 totals 15 residues. Germline lookup yields CDR1 SGHTA and CDR2 FQGTGA. CDR3 region: CASSFRVSPTNEQFF. In DNA form, the CDR3 reads TGTGCCAGCAGCTTCAGAGTTTCCCCGACCAATGAGCAGTTCTTC.

This rearrangement joins TRBV6-5 to TRBJ1-2; 9 nucleotides match TRBD1. The CDR3 consists of 17 residues. Germline CDR1 MNHEY, CDR2 SVGAGI. With 6 bases clipped from V and 4 bases from J, the junction kept 15 bases outside the gene matches. CDR3 loop: CASSSYPSQGAVYGYTF. The CDR3 DNA reads TGTGCCAGCAGCTCCTACCCTTCACAGGGGGCGGTCTATGGCTACACCTTC.

A few counts support this clonotype. CDR3 loop: CASSRRTAGVSYNEQFF. DNA of the CDR3: TGTGCCAGCAGTCGCCGTACAGCGGGGGTGTCCTACAATGAGCAGTTCTTC. V gene TRBV6-1 combines with J gene TRBJ2-1; 8 bases align to TRBD2. Trimming cost V 5 bases and J 1 base; bases outside gene matches: 10. CDR1 is MNHNS, CDR2 SASEGT, per germline. The CDR3 spans 17 residues.

The chain employs TRBV2 and TRBJ1-5; weak D call: TRBD1 (5 bases). There are 13 residues in the CDR3. The V end was cut by 6 bases, the J end by 8 bases, with 14 bases between. Germline CDR1 reads SNHLY; CDR2 reads FYNNEI. The CDR3, as DNA: TGTGCCAGCAGGGGGGGTGATACGGAGCCCCAGCATTTT. Residues: CASRGGDTEPQHF. Supplemented by reference TRBV2 and TRBJ1-5, the full variable domain reads EPEVTQTPSHQVTQMGQEVILRCVPISNHLYFYWYRQILGQKVEFLVSFYNNEISEKSEIFDDQFSVERPDGSNFTLKIRSTKLEDSAMYFCASRGGDTEPQHFGDGTRLSIL.

This chain connects TRBV27 to TRBJ2-3; D may correspond to TRBD1 or TRBD2 (5 bases each). Germline lookup yields CDR1 MNHEY and CDR2 SMNVEV (reference sequence). V dropped 6 bases and J dropped 6 bases, with 16 bases sitting between them. The CDR3 has 14 residues. The CDR3 DNA reads TGTGCCAGCAGCCCCTCGGGCTGGGGGGATACGCAGTATTTT. Its protein is CASSPSGWGDTQYF.

The rearrangement uses TRBV27 and TRBJ2-3; the D call may be TRBD1 or TRBD2 (6 bases each). Germline values: CDR1 MNHEY, CDR2 SMNVEV (reference sequence). V was pared by 2 bases and J by 8 bases, with 11 bases between. The CDR3 is made up of 13 amino acids. CDR3: CASSLGGPVTQYF. The CDR3 nucleotides are TGTGCCAGCAGTTTAGGGGGGCCGGTTACGCAGTATTTT.